These 10 T cell receptor beta chains share one sample of origin, sequenced in a study of shared T cell receptors in the human thymus. The data were produced by immunoSEQ multiplex PCR, yet TCRdb's version contains in-frame clones alone and is incomplete. The table includes more than 550,000 clones, 70% to 90% detected once. These data also formed part of another study, on human thymus T cells.

What was sequenced was thymocytes. These receptors came from a girl under three years old with a congenital heart defect.

Only a few counts were recorded for this clone. V usage is TRBV7-9 and J usage is TRBJ2-5; 9 bases align to TRBD1. The CDR3 spans 16 residues. The V segment lost 5 bases and the J segment 1 base; nucleotides outside the gene matches: 8. CDR1 and CDR2 from the germline V gene are SEHNR and FQNEAQ (reference sequence). The CDR3 sequence: CASSRGQGVPQETQYF. CDR3 bases: TGTGCCAGCAGCCGGGGACAGGGAGTCCCCCAAGAGACCCAGTACTTC.

This sequence joins TRBV12-5 and TRBJ2-5; TRBD1 might be the D (5 bases). This CDR3 has 13 amino acids. From germline, CDR1 is LGHNT and CDR2 FRNRAP. V gave up 7 bases and J gave up 6 bases, with 15 bases separating them. The CDR3 reads CASALRGRKTQYF. In nucleotides, the CDR3 is TGTGCTAGTGCCTTAAGGGGAAGAAAGACCCAGTACTTC. Together with reference TRBV12-5 and TRBJ2-5, the CDR3 gives the full variable domain: DARVTQTPRHKVTEMGQEVTMRCQPILGHNTVFWYRQTMMQGLELLAYFRNRAPLDDSGMPKDRFSAEMPDATLATLKIQPSEPRDSAVYFCASALRGRKTQYFGPGTRLLVL.

The chain is built from TRBV9 and TRBJ2-5, with D hard to call. The length of the CDR3 is 13 residues. The V gene's germline CDR1 is SGDLS and CDR2 YYNGEE. V was clipped by 4 bases and J by 1 base, with 8 bases between them. The CDR3 loop is CASSPRGQETQYF. As DNA, the CDR3 is TGTGCCAGCAGCCCCCGAGGCCAAGAGACCCAGTACTTC.

The V call is TRBV6-5, the J call TRBJ2-1; the D is unclear. Trimming stripped 6 bases from V and 3 bases from J, with 12 bases between. Germline loops: CDR1 MNHEY, CDR2 SVGAGI. The length of the CDR3 is 14 residues. The CDR3 region is CASRNLDLYNEQFF. The CDR3 DNA reads TGTGCCAGCAGGAACCTAGACCTCTACAATGAGCAGTTCTTC.

The chain recombines TRBV19 with TRBJ1-1, with D possibly TRBD1 on 6 matching bases. The CDR3 runs to 11 residues. V lost 10 bases and J 5 bases, leaving 11 bases between the germline ends. Germline values: CDR1 LNHDA, CDR2 SQIVND (reference sequence). The DNA for the CDR3 is TGTGCCACAGCAGGGGTAACTGAAGCTTTCTTT. Protein sequence: CATAGVTEAFF.

This chain uses TRBV28 with TRBJ2-7; D ambiguous. Germline lookup yields CDR1 MDHEN and CDR2 SYDVKM. V gave up 5 bases and J gave up 2 bases, with 7 bases separating them. The CDR3 is 12 residues long. The CDR3, as DNA: TGTGCCAGCAGTCCTAGGACCTACGAGCAGTACTTC. Residues: CASSPRTYEQYF.

This clone was recorded only once. The chain is built from TRBV5-6 and TRBJ2-7; 12 bases fit TRBD2. CDR3 length equals 17 residues. Per germline, CDR1 SGHDT and CDR2 YYEEEE. Unmatched junction bases numbered 7, after V lost 1 base and J lost 2 bases. Here the CDR3 DNA reads TGTGCCAGCAGCTTGTGGCTAGCGGGGGGGCCCGCCTACGAGCAGTACTTC. This encodes CASSLWLAGGPAYEQYF.

Comment on this clone: At the DNA level, this CDR3 is encoded by other sequences in the same sample as well. The genes are TRBV5-1 and TRBJ2-5; D perhaps matches TRBD2 (6 bases). CDR1 is SGHRS, CDR2 YFSETQ, per germline. The ends were cut back, 0 bases at V and 5 bases at J, with 8 bases in the middle. This CDR3 comprises 13 residues. This chain's CDR3 is CASSLGAGETQYF. The CDR3 DNA reads as TGCGCCAGCAGCTTGGGGGCGGGGGAGACCCAGTACTTC.

V is TRBV5-4 and J is TRBJ1-2, with unresolved D. V gave up 6 bases and J gave up 4 bases, with 13 bases separating them. From germline, CDR1 is SGHNT and CDR2 YYREEE (reference sequence). The CDR3 contains 13 residues. DNA for the CDR3: TGTGCCAGCATCCCGACATCCCGCTATGGCTACACCTTC. Protein product: CASIPTSRYGYTF.

The rearrangement joins TRBV2 to TRBJ1-4; 9 nucleotides match TRBD1. This CDR3 comprises 14 residues. Germline V gives CDR1 SNHLY, CDR2 FYNNEI. V lost 6 bases to trimming and J lost 7 bases; unmatched junction nucleotides: 6. CDR3 sequence reads: CASSLGQGGEKLFF. The DNA for the CDR3 is TGTGCCAGCAGCTTGGGACAGGGAGGTGAAAAACTGTTTTTT.